This paragraph reports one T cell receptor (beta chain). Per the original data handling: Amplified reference gene primers provided the basis for estimating nucleated cell counts. The table came from immunoSEQ multiplex PCR; TCRdb's copy has only in-frame clones and leaves some out. Clone size and V and J calls were adopted from that table, with D and trimming inferred from the DNA. The sample includes some 260,000 clones, around 80% of them seen just once. This specimen belongs to a study of blood T cell repertoires in COVID-19. At the level of the study: The analysed material was cDNA or gDNA that came from T cells, B-cell-depleted T cells, or PBMCs.

Grouping used clinical history reported by participants in a survey and questionnaire. Germline CDR1 and CDR2: MNHEY and SMNVEV (reference sequence). This CDR3 spans 13 amino acids. Trimming removed 2 bases at V and 1 base at J, with 5 bases between. The sequence was collected from a man aged 30-40 years with acute COVID-19. Sequenced input: PBMCs or T cells enriched from blood (not recorded which). The rearrangement links TRBV27 to TRBJ1-2, with unresolved D. CDR3 protein: CASSLADNYGYTF. CDR3 coding DNA: TGTGCCAGCAGTTTAGCAGATAACTATGGCTACACCTTC.